The rows below give T cell receptor beta chains drawn from one sample of a study of T cell responses to AZD1222 COVID-19 vaccine. The data were produced by immunoSEQ multiplex PCR, yet TCRdb's version contains in-frame clones alone and is incomplete. The sample lists under 110,000 clones, 90% occurring once. Here the sequenced sample was peripheral blood, taken 28 days after the second AZD1222 dose. All receptors come from an adult who received the AZD1222 COVID-19 vaccine. Both conserved end residues are part of each CDR3. D genes are given only for firm matches. A row's size may be missing; if present it is once, few, many or a size class.

v_call: TRBV6-6; j_call: TRBJ1-2; d_call: .; clone_size: .; cdr3_aa: CASSYRTDYGYTF; cdr3_nt: TGTGCCAGCAGTTACAGGACGGACTATGGCTACACCTTC
v_call: TRBV6-5; j_call: TRBJ1-4; d_call: TRBD1; clone_size: .; cdr3_aa: CASRTGIATNEKLFF; cdr3_nt: TGTGCCAGCAGGACAGGGATTGCAACTAATGAAAAACTGTTTTTT
v_call: TRBV12-3/TRBV12-4; j_call: TRBJ1-4; d_call: .; clone_size: .; cdr3_aa: CASRLYPNEKLFF; cdr3_nt: TGTGCCAGCAGACTATATCCTAATGAAAAACTGTTTTTT
v_call: TRBV18; j_call: TRBJ1-3; d_call: .; clone_size: .; cdr3_aa: CASSGDSGNTIYF; cdr3_nt: TGTGCCAGCTCTGGTGACTCTGGAAACACCATATATTTT
v_call: TRBV5-4; j_call: TRBJ1-1; d_call: TRBD1; clone_size: .; cdr3_aa: CASSSQGLPTEAFF; cdr3_nt: TGTGCCAGCAGCTCACAGGGGCTCCCCACTGAAGCTTTCTTT
v_call: TRBV7-2; j_call: TRBJ2-7; d_call: TRBD2; clone_size: .; cdr3_aa: CASSLAGLAGLQYF; cdr3_nt: TGTGCCAGCAGCTTAGCGGGACTAGCGGGCTTGCAGTACTTC
v_call: TRBV5-1; j_call: TRBJ1-2; d_call: .; clone_size: .; cdr3_aa: CASSFEQGVQGYTF; cdr3_nt: TGCGCCAGCAGCTTCGAACAGGGAGTACAGGGCTACACCTTC
v_call: TRBV18; j_call: TRBJ1-4; d_call: TRBD1; clone_size: .; cdr3_aa: CASSPPTGGREKLFF; cdr3_nt: TGTGCCAGCTCACCTCCAACAGGGGGCCGAGAAAAACTGTTTTTT
v_call: TRBV6-5; j_call: TRBJ2-3; d_call: TRBD1; clone_size: .; cdr3_aa: CASNQDRGLTDTQYF; cdr3_nt: TGTGCCAGCAACCAGGACAGGGGTCTCACAGATACGCAGTATTTT
v_call: TRBV7-9; j_call: TRBJ1-2; d_call: TRBD1; clone_size: .; cdr3_aa: CASSPGGLNYGYTF; cdr3_nt: TGTGCCAGCAGTCCAGGGGGGCTAAACTATGGCTACACCTTC
v_call: TRBV25-1; j_call: TRBJ2-2; d_call: TRBD2; clone_size: few; cdr3_aa: CASSPRTSGFTGELFF; cdr3_nt: TGTGCCAGCAGCCCGCGGACTAGCGGGTTCACCGGGGAGCTGTTTTTT
v_call: TRBV11-2; j_call: TRBJ2-1; d_call: TRBD2; clone_size: .; cdr3_aa: CASSYWASGRRVYNEQFF; cdr3_nt: TGTGCCAGCAGCTACTGGGCTAGCGGGCGGCGGGTTTACAATGAGCAGTTCTTC
v_call: TRBV5-4; j_call: TRBJ2-3; d_call: TRBD1; clone_size: .; cdr3_aa: CASGLKGAGTDTQYF; cdr3_nt: TGTGCCAGCGGACTGAAGGGGGCAGGCACAGATACGCAGTATTTT
v_call: TRBV2; j_call: TRBJ2-7; d_call: TRBD1; clone_size: few; cdr3_aa: CASSGTAYEQYF; cdr3_nt: TGTGCCAGCAGCGGGACAGCCTACGAGCAGTACTTC
v_call: TRBV5-1; j_call: TRBJ2-7; d_call: .; clone_size: .; cdr3_aa: CASSLAPGATYEQYF; cdr3_nt: TGCGCCAGCAGCTTGGCCCCGGGGGCAACTTACGAGCAGTACTTC
v_call: TRBV7-3; j_call: TRBJ2-2; d_call: TRBD2; clone_size: .; cdr3_aa: CASSPSGAVGELFF; cdr3_nt: TGTGCCAGCAGCCCCAGCGGGGCTGTCGGGGAGCTGTTTTTT
v_call: TRBV6-6; j_call: TRBJ1-3; d_call: TRBD1; clone_size: .; cdr3_aa: CASSRGTGSLSYSGNTIYF; cdr3_nt: TGTGCCAGCAGCCGAGGGACAGGTTCCCTCTCCTACTCTGGAAACACCATATATTTT
v_call: TRBV9; j_call: TRBJ1-6; d_call: .; clone_size: once; cdr3_aa: CASSVVGNDSPLHF; cdr3_nt: TGTGCCAGCAGCGTAGTGGGGAACGATTCACCCCTCCACTTT
v_call: TRBV9; j_call: TRBJ1-4; d_call: TRBD1; clone_size: .; cdr3_aa: CASSVAPGGGEKLFF; cdr3_nt: TGTGCCAGCAGCGTAGCTCCAGGGGGTGGCGAAAAACTGTTTTTT
v_call: TRBV4-1; j_call: TRBJ2-2; d_call: TRBD2; clone_size: .; cdr3_aa: CASSQGGLAERRTGELFF; cdr3_nt: TGCGCCAGCAGCCAGGGAGGACTAGCAGAGAGGAGGACCGGGGAGCTGTTTTTT
v_call: TRBV5-4; j_call: TRBJ1-1; d_call: .; clone_size: .; cdr3_aa: CASSLVGEGTEAFF; cdr3_nt: TGTGCCAGCAGCTTGGTTGGGGAGGGGACTGAAGCTTTCTTT
v_call: TRBV5-4; j_call: TRBJ2-3; d_call: TRBD1; clone_size: .; cdr3_aa: CASSLGTGSADTQYF; cdr3_nt: TGTGCCAGCAGCTTGGGGACAGGGAGCGCAGATACGCAGTATTTT
v_call: TRBV3-1/TRBV3-2; j_call: TRBJ1-1; d_call: .; clone_size: few; cdr3_aa: CASSHPSSGTEAFF; cdr3_nt: TGTGCCAGCAGCCATCCCTCAAGCGGTACTGAAGCTTTCTTT
v_call: TRBV2; j_call: TRBJ1-1; d_call: TRBD1; clone_size: once; cdr3_aa: CASSGDSNTEAFF; cdr3_nt: TGTGCCAGCAGTGGGGACAGTAACACTGAAGCTTTCTTT